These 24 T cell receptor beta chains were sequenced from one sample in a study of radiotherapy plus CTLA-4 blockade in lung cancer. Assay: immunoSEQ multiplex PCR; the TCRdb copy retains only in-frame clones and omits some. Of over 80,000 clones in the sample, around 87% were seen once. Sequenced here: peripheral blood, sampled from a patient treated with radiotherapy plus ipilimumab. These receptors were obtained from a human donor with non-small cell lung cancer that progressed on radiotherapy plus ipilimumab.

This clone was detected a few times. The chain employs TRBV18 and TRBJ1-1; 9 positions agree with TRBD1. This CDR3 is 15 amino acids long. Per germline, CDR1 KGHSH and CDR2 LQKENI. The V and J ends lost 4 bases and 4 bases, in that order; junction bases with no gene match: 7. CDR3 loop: CASSRPGQGGTEAFF. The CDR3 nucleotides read TGTGCCAGCTCACGACCGGGACAGGGAGGCACTGAAGCTTTCTTT.

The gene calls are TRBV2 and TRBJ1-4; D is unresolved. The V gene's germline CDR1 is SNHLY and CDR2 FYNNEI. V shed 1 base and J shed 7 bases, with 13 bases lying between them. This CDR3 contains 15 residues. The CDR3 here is CASSEGTSGTEKLFF. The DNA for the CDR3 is TGTGCCAGCAGTGAAGGGACCTCTGGTACTGAAAAACTGTTTTTT.

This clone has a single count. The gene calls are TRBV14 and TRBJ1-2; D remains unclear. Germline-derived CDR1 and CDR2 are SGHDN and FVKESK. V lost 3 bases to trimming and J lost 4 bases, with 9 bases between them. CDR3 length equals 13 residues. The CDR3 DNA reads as TGTGCCAGCAGCCAGGCCTATCTCTATGGCTACACCTTC. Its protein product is CASSQAYLYGYTF. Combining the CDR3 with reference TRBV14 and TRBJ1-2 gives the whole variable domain EAGVTQFPSHSVIEKGQTVTLRCDPISGHDNLYWYRRVMGKEIKFLLHFVKESKQDESGMPNNRFLAERTGGTYSTLKVQPAELEDSGVYFCASSQAYLYGYTFGSGTRLTVV.

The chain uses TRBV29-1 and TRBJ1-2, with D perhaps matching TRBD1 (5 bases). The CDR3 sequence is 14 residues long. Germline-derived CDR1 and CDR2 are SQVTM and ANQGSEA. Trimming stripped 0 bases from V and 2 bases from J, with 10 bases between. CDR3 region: CSVEEGNRNYGYTF. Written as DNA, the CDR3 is TGCAGCGTTGAAGAAGGAAACAGGAACTATGGCTACACCTTC.

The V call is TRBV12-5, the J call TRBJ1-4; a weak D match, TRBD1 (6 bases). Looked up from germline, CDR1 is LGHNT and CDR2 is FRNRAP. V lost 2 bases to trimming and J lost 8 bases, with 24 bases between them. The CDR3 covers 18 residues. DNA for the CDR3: TGTGCTAGTGGTTTGACCTGGACAGACCTTCCTCTTAAAGAAAAACTGTTTTTT. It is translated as CASGLTWTDLPLKEKLFF. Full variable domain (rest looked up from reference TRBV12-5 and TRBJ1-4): DARVTQTPRHKVTEMGQEVTMRCQPILGHNTVFWYRQTMMQGLELLAYFRNRAPLDDSGMPKDRFSAEMPDATLATLKIQPSEPRDSAVYFCASGLTWTDLPLKEKLFFGSGTQLSVL.

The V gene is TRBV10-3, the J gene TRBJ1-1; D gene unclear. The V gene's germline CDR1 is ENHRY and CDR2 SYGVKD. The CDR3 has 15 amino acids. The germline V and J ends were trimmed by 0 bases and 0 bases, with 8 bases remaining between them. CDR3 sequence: CAISESAGMNTEAFF. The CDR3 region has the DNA TGTGCCATCAGTGAGTCGGCAGGCATGAACACTGAAGCTTTCTTT.

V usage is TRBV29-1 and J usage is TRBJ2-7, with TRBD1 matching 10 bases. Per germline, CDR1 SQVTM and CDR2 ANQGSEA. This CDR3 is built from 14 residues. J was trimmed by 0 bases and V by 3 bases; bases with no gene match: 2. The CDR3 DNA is TGCAGCGTTGATGGACAGGGGGGCTCCTACGAGCAGTACTTC. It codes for CSVDGQGGSYEQYF.

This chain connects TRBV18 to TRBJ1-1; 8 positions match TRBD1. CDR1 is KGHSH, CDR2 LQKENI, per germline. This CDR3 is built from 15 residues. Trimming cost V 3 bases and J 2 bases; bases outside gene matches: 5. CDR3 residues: CASSPTRGRNTEAFF. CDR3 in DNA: TGTGCCAGCTCACCTACCAGGGGGCGTAACACTGAAGCTTTCTTT. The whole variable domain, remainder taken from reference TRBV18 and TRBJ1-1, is NAGVMQNPRHLVRRRGQEARLRCSPMKGHSHVYWYRQLPEEGLKFMVYLQKENIIDESGMPKERFSAEFPKEGPSILRIQQVVRGDSAAYFCASSPTRGRNTEAFFGQGTRLTVV.

The CDR3 sequence is CASSKQGNKNEQYF. The CDR3 bases are TGTGCCAGCAGCAAACAGGGTAACAAAAACGAGCAGTACTTC. The chain joins TRBV7-2 to TRBJ2-7; D is perhaps TRBD1 (6 bases). The ends were cut back, 5 bases at V and 5 bases at J, with 16 bases in the middle. Looked up from germline, CDR1 is SGHTA and CDR2 is FQGNSA. There are 14 residues in the CDR3.

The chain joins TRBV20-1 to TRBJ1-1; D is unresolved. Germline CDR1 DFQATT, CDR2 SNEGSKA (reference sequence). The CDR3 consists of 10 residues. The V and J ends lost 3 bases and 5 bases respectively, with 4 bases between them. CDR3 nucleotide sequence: TGCAGTGCTAGGGGGACTGAAGCTTTCTTT. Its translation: CSARGTEAFF.

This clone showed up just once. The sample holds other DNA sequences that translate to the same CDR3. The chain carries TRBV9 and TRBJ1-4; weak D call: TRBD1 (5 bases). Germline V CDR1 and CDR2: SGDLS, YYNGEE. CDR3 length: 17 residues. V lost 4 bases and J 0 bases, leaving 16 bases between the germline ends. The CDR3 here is CASSPRGGGATNEKLFF. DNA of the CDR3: TGTGCCAGCAGCCCCCGTGGGGGAGGAGCAACTAATGAAAAACTGTTTTTT.

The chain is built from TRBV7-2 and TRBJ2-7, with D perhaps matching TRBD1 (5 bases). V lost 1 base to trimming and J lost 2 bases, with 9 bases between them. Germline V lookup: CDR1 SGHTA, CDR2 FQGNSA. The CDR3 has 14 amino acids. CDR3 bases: TGTGCCAGCAGCTTAGACAGGTGGACCTACGAGCAGTACTTC. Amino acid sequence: CASSLDRWTYEQYF.

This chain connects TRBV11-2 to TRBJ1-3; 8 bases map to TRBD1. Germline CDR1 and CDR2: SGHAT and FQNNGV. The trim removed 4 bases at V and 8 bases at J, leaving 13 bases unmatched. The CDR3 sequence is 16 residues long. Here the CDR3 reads CASSSRDRTLGDTIYF. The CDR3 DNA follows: TGTGCCAGCAGCTCCCGGGACAGGACTTTGGGGGACACCATATATTTT.

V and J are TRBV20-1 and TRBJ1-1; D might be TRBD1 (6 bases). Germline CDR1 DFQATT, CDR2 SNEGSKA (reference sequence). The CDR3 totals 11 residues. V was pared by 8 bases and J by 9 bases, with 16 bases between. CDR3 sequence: CSTIRGLKAFF. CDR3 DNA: TGCAGTACCATTCGGGGGCTTAAAGCTTTCTTT.

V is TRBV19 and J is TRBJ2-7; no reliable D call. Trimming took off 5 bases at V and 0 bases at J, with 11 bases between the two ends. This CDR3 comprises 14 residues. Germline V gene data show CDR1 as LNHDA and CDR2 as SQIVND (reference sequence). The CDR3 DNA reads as TGTGCCAGTAGTTCTGAAACAAACTCCTACGAGCAGTACTTC. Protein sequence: CASSSETNSYEQYF. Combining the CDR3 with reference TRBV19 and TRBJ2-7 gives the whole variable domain DGGITQSPKYLFRKEGQNVTLSCEQNLNHDAMYWYRQDPGQGLRLIYYSQIVNDFQKGDIAEGYSVSREKKESFPLTVTSAQKNPTAFYLCASSSETNSYEQYFGPGTRLTVT.

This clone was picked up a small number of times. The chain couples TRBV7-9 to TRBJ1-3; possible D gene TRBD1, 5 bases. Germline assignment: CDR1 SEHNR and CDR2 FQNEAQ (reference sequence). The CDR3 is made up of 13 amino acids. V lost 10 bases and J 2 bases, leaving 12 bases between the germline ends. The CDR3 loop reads CAITGLTGNTIYF. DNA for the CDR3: TGTGCCATAACAGGTCTTACTGGAAACACCATATATTTT.

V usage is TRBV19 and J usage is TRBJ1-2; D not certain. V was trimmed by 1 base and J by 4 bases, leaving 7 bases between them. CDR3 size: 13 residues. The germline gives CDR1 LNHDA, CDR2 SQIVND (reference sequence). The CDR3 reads CASSIVGTYGYTF. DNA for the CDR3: TGTGCCAGTAGTATAGTCGGAACCTATGGCTACACCTTC.

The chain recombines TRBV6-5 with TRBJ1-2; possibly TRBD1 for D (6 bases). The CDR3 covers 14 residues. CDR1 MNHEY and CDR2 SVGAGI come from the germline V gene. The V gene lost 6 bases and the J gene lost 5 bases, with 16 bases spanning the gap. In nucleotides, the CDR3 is TGTGCCAGCAGGCCCTACAGGGTAGGGTATGGCTACACCTTC. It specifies CASRPYRVGYGYTF.

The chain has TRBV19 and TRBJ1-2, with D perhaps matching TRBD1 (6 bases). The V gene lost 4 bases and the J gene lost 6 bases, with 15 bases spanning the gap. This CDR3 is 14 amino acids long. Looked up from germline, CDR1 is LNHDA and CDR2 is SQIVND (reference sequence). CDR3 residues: CASSKQGVRDGYTF. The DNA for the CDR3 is TGTGCCAGTAGTAAACAGGGCGTTAGGGATGGCTACACCTTC.

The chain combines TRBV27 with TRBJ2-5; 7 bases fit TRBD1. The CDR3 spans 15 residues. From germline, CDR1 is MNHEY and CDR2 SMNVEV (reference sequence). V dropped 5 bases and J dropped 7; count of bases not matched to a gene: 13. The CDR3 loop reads CASSPGTAIMGTQYF. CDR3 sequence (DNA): TGTGCCAGCAGTCCTGGGACAGCCATAATGGGGACCCAGTACTTC.

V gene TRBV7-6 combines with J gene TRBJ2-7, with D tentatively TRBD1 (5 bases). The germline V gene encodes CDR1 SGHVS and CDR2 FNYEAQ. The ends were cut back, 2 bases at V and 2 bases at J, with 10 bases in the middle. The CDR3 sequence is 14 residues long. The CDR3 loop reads CASSLNTGPYEQYF. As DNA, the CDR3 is TGTGCCAGCAGCTTAAATACAGGCCCCTACGAGCAGTACTTC.

The CDR3 is CASSPDRDEQYF. CDR3 bases: TGTGCCAGCAGCCCAGACAGGGACGAGCAGTACTTC. V is TRBV7-9 and J is TRBJ2-7; 7 positions agree with TRBD1. The V and J ends lost 5 bases and 5 bases, in that order; junction bases with no gene match: 3. The CDR3 is made up of 12 amino acids. Germline CDR1 reads SEHNR; CDR2 reads FQNEAQ (reference sequence).

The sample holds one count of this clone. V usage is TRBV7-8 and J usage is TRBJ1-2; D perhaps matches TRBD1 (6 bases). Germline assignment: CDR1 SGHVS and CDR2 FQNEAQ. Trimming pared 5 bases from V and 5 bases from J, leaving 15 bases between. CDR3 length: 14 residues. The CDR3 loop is CASSTGASGYGYTF. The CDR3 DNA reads TGTGCCAGCAGCACGGGGGCGTCGGGATATGGCTACACCTTC.

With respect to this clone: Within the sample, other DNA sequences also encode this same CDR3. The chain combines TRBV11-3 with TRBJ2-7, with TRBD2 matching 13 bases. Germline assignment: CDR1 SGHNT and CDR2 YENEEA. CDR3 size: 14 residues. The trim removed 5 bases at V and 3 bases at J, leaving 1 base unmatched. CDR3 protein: CASSRTSGSYEQYF. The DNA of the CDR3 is TGTGCCAGCAGCCGGACTAGCGGGAGCTACGAGCAGTACTTC.